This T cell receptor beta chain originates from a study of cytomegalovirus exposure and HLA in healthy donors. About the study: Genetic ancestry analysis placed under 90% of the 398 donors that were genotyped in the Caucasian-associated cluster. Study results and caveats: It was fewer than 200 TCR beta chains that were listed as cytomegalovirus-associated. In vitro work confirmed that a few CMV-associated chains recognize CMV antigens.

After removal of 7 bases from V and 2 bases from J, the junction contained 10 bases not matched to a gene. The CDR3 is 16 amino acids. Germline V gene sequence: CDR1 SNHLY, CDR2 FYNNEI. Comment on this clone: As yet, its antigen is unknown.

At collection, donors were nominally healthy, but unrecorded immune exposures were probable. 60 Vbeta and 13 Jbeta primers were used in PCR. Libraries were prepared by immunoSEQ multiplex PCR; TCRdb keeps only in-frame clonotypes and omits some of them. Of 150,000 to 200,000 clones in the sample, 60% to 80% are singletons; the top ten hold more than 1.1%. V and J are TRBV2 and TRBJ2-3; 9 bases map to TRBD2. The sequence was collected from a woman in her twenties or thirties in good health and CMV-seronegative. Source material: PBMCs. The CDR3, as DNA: TGTGCCAGCATTAGGGGTCTAGCGGGGCTCACAGATACGCAGTATTTT. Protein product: CASIRGLAGLTDTQYF. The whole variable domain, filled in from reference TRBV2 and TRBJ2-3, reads EPEVTQTPSHQVTQMGQEVILRCVPISNHLYFYWYRQILGQKVEFLVSFYNNEISEKSEIFDDQFSVERPDGSNFTLKIRSTKLEDSAMYFCASIRGLAGLTDTQYFGPGTRLTVL.